Detailed here is one TCR beta chain. This CDR3 has 17 amino acids. After removal of 5 bases from V and 2 bases from J, the junction contained 6 bases not matched to a gene. CDR1 is MNHEY, CDR2 SMNVEV, per germline (reference sequence). The source of the sample is a study of blood T cell repertoires in COVID-19. Study at large: The United States, Italy and Spain provided the acute and convalescent COVID-19 samples.

Sequencing was performed with immunoSEQ multiplex PCR; in TCRdb, only in-frame clones are kept and a portion is missing. The sample contains 170,000 or so clones, around 86% of which appear only once. This clonotype was obtained from a man between 60 and 70 years old with COVID-19, enrolled during active disease. The rearrangement uses TRBV27 and TRBJ2-2; 12 positions match TRBD2. Sequenced sample: peripheral blood. CDR3 amino acids: CASSRNGLAGNTGELFF. The CDR3, as DNA: TGTGCCAGCAGTCGCAATGGACTAGCGGGAAACACCGGGGAGCTGTTTTTT.